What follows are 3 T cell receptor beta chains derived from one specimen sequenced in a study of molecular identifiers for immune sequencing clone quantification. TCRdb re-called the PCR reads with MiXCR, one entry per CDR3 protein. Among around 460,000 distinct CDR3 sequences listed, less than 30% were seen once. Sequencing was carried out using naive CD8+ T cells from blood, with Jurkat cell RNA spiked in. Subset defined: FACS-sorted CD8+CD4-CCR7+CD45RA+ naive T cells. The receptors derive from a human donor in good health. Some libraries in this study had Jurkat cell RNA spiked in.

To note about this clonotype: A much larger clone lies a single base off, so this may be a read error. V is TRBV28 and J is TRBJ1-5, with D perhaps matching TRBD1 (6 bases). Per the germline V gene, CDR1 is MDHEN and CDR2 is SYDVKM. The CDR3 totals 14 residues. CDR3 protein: CASSSDRRYQPQQF. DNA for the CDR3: TGTGCCAGCAGTTCTGACAGGAGATATCAGCCCCAGCAGTTT. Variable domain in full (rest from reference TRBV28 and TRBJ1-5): DVKVTQSSRYLVKRTGEKVFLECVQDMDHENMFWYRQDPGLGLRLIYFSYDVKMKEKGDIPEGYSVSREKKERFSLILESASTNQTSMYLCASSSDRRYQPQQFGDGTRLSIL.

CDR3 loop: CASSLFRTGNMNTEAFF. The CDR3, as DNA: TGTGCCAGCAGTTTATTCAGGACAGGGAACATGAACACTGAAGCTTTCTTT. The chain recombines TRBV12-3 or TRBV12-4 with TRBJ1-1, with TRBD1 identical over 8 bases. The CDR3 runs to 17 residues. The V and J ends lost 2 bases and 0 bases, in that order; junction bases with no gene match: 8.

The CDR3 here is CASSLGWGSGSNEQFF. The DNA of the CDR3 is TGTGCCAGCAGCTTGGGGTGGGGATCCGGGTCCAATGAGCAGTTCTTC. The rearrangement uses TRBV5-6 and TRBJ2-1; D is ambiguous. Germline values: CDR1 SGHDT, CDR2 YYEEEE. This CDR3 spans 16 amino acids. The germline V and J ends were trimmed by 0 bases and 6 bases, with 16 bases remaining between them.